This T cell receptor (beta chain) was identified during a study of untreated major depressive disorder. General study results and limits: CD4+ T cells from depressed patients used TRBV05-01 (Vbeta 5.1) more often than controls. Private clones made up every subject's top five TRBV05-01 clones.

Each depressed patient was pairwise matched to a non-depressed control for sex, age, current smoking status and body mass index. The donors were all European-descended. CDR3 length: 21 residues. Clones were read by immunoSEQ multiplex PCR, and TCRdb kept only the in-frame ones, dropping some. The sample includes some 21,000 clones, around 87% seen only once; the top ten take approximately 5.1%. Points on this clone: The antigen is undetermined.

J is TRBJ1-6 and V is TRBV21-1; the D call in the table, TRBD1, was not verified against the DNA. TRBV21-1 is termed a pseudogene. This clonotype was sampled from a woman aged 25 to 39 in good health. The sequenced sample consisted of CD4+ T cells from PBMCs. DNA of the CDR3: TGTGCCAGCAGCAAATCGCATCACACGTCGGACAGGGCCTCCTATAATTCACCCCTCCACTTT. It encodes CASSKSHHTSDRASYNSPLHF.